The entry that follows covers one TCR beta chain sequence. The V segment lost 1 base and the J segment 3 bases; nucleotides outside the gene matches: 3. The CDR3 has 15 amino acids. The germline gives CDR1 KGHSH, CDR2 LQKENI. The sample originates from a study of OX40 agonist ivuxolimab in advanced cancers. TCRdb keeps only in-frame clones here, not all; method: immunoSEQ multiplex PCR. This table has 55,000 to 70,000 clones, about 87% appearing once. The source was CD4+ or CD8+ T cells sorted from blood, collected in a trial of the OX40 agonist ivuxolimab. The rearrangement uses TRBV18 and TRBJ1-1; 9 bases line up with TRBD1. This sequence originates from an adult with an advanced solid tumor such as melanoma, head and neck, liver or kidney cancer. CDR3 DNA sequence: TGTGCCAGCTCACCACGGACAGGGGCTGACACTGAAGCTTTCTTT. This sequence encodes CASSPRTGADTEAFF.